This TCR beta chain was identified during a study of blood T cells in healthy people across ages. Study-wide background: Template switching picked up about one barcoded beta molecule for each two T cells.

Comments on this clonotype: Antigen unknown.

Broader study findings: Donor CMV status, an unknown factor, possibly confounded changes in expanded clonotypes. It was the long-lived donors that had more naive CD4+ cells and higher diversity than aged donors.

Primed by a sample-barcoded 5' primer and a J-beta primer mix, a second PCR proceeded for about 6 to 12 cycles. Tags on each cDNA molecule came from a template-switch adaptor with 12 random nucleotides. TCRdb used MiXCR to reprocess the 5' RACE reads, holding one entry per CDR3 protein. This table has fewer than 950,000 distinct CDR3 sequences, 30% to 45% appearing once. Sequencing input: blood. The sequence came from a man younger than 35 in good health.

The CDR3 reads CATSAGPNEKLFF. DNA for the CDR3: TGTGCCACCAGCGCAGGCCCTAATGAAAAACTGTTTTTT. V and J are TRBV10-3 and TRBJ1-4; unclear D gene. This CDR3 is built from 13 residues. V lost 10 bases to trimming and J lost 3 bases, with 12 bases between them. CDR1 and CDR2 from the germline V gene are ENHRY and SYGVKD.